The sequence of this TCR beta chain was determined in a study of CD8+CD57+ T cells in acquired aplastic anemia. In regard to this clonotype: The antigen remains undetermined.

The germline CDR1 and CDR2 sequences are SGDLS and YYNGEE. CDR3 length equals 15 residues. Losses at the gene ends were 1 base for V and 6 bases for J; bases not matched to a gene: 5. TCR beta VDJ and CDR3 profiles were obtained from a genomic DNA template. TCRdb ran MiXCR on the reads and lists one entry per CDR3 protein. The sample has just over 200,000 distinct CDR3 sequences, over 55% seen once. For sequencing, patients were chosen who had shown expansion of CD8+CD57+ cells by flow cytometry. Study results and limitations: Patients and controls turned out to have roughly 29 CD8+ CDR3 sequences in common.

This rearrangement joins TRBV9 to TRBJ2-1, with 9 bases fitting TRBD1. The source of this sequence is a human donor with aplastic anemia. Sequenced: sorted CD4+, CD8+, or CD8+CD57+ T cells (not recorded which) from PBMCs. CDR3 loop: CASSVQDRGGNEQFF. The CDR3 region has the DNA TGTGCCAGCAGCGTACAGGACAGGGGAGGCAATGAGCAGTTCTTC.